What follows describes a single T cell receptor beta chain. Produced via immunoSEQ multiplex PCR; TCRdb's table is partial and in-frame only. The data show 50,000 to 70,000 clones, 86% seen once. The sample comes from a study of blood T cell repertoires in COVID-19. V gave up 1 base and J gave up 5 bases, with 10 bases separating them. This CDR3 has 14 residues. The germline gives CDR1 LGHNA, CDR2 YNFKEQ. This sequence was found in a man aged 45-65 years with active COVID-19. The specimen was peripheral blood. The V and J genes are TRBV4-2 and TRBJ2-3; maybe TRBD2 (6 bases). The CDR3: CASSQGGIGDTQYF. The CDR3 bases are TGTGCCAGCAGCCAAGGCGGGATAGGAGATACGCAGTATTTT.